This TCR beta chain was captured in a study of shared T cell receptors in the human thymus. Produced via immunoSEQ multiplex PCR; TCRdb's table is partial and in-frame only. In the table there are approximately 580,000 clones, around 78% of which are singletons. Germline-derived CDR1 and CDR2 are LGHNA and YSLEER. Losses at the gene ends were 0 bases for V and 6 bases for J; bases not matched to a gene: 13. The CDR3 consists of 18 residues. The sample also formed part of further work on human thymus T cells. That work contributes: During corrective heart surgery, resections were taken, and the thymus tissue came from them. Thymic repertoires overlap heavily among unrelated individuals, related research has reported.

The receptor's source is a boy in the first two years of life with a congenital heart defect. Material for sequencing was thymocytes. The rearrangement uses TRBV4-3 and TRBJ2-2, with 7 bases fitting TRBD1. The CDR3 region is CASSQDYTGAADPGELFF. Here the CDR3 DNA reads TGCGCCAGCAGCCAAGATTATACAGGGGCGGCCGACCCCGGGGAGCTGTTTTTT.